This T cell receptor beta chain originates from a study of PD-1 blockade in classical Hodgkin lymphoma. Repertoires were generated with immunoSEQ multiplex PCR, while TCRdb's copy carries only in-frame clones and drops some. The sample shows 20,000 or so clones, roughly 90% of them seen only once. The time point denotes: cycle 4 day 1 (C4D1), after less than seven weeks of nivolumab. The patients all showed relapse after autologous stem cell transplantation, while their brentuximab vedotin exposure varied. After PBMCs were thawed, their CD8+ T cells were isolated by magnetic negative selection. Note on this clone: Its antigen is unidentified.

Germline V gene lookup returns CDR1 MNHEY and CDR2 SMNVEV (reference sequence). Trimming removed 5 bases at V and 1 base at J, with 12 bases between. The CDR3 has 15 amino acids. Findings and limits, study-wide: In CD4+ cells, TCR diversity went up significantly by C4D1, but in CD8+ cells it did not.

Specimen: CD8+ T cells from blood, collected before the fourth cycle of nivolumab. This chain links TRBV27 with TRBJ2-1; a possible D gene is TRBD1 (5 bases). The TCR sequence derives from a human donor with classical Hodgkin lymphoma. CDR3 amino acids: CASSPLDTSYNEQFF. As DNA, the CDR3 is TGTGCCAGCAGTCCCCTGGACACTTCCTACAATGAGCAGTTCTTC.